This T cell receptor beta chain was recorded in a study of blood T cell repertoires in COVID-19. About the study: Whether acute or convalescent, the COVID-19 samples came from the United States, Italy and Spain. The analysed material was cDNA or gDNA that came from T cells, B-cell-depleted T cells, or PBMCs.

The CDR3 contains 13 residues. Germline CDR1 reads LGHDT; CDR2 reads YNNKEL (reference sequence). The V and J ends lost 7 bases and 0 bases respectively, with 6 bases between them. The table lists this clone with a few counts. The data were produced by immunoSEQ multiplex PCR, yet TCRdb's version contains in-frame clones alone and is incomplete. This sample carries approximately 49,000 clones, roughly 79% of them seen once, and the ten largest clones take around 24%. Recruited during active infection, patients (from Seattle) were subsequently followed longitudinally. The clonotype originates from a woman older than 75 with COVID-19, enrolled during active disease. The sample consisted of peripheral blood. The rearrangement links TRBV3-1 (or the pseudogene TRBV3-2) to TRBJ2-2; D remains unclear. The CDR3 DNA follows: TGTGCCAGCATCAGTCCGAACACCGGGGAGCTGTTTTTT. As protein: CASISPNTGELFF.